This entry describes one TCR beta chain. This specimen comes from a study of blood T cell repertoires in COVID-19. Trimming removed 2 bases at V and 1 base at J, with 7 bases between. CDR1 is KGHDR and CDR2 is SFDVKD in the germline V gene. This CDR3 has 14 residues. Using immunoSEQ multiplex PCR, the repertoire was profiled, and TCRdb retains in-frame clones only, with some absent. This table holds around 260,000 clones, 70% to 90% found once. Sequencing was carried out using PBMCs or T cells enriched from blood (not recorded which). The chain carries TRBV24-1 and TRBJ1-1; D perhaps matches TRBD1 (6 bases). The clonotype comes from a woman aged 25 to 39 who had recovered from COVID-19. The CDR3: CATSDSTGNTEAFF. Written as DNA, the CDR3 is TGTGCCACCAGTGATTCGACAGGGAACACTGAAGCTTTCTTT.